This TCR beta chain was obtained from a study of blood T cell repertoires in COVID-19. The repertoire was sequenced with immunoSEQ multiplex PCR; TCRdb's copy has only in-frame clones and lacks some. Of roughly 180,000 clones listed, around 80% were seen once; the top ten hold approximately 7.1%. Germline values: CDR1 LNHNV, CDR2 YYDKDF (reference sequence). CDR3 length equals 15 residues. V shed 0 bases and J shed 5 bases, with 10 bases lying between them. The chain carries TRBV15 and TRBJ1-4; no clear D gene. This TCR was sampled from a human donor in a cohort sampled during active COVID-19. What was sequenced was peripheral blood. CDR3 DNA sequence: TGTGCCACCAGCAGAGAAGACTTCCCGAATGAAAAACTGTTTTTT. Amino acid sequence: CATSREDFPNEKLFF.